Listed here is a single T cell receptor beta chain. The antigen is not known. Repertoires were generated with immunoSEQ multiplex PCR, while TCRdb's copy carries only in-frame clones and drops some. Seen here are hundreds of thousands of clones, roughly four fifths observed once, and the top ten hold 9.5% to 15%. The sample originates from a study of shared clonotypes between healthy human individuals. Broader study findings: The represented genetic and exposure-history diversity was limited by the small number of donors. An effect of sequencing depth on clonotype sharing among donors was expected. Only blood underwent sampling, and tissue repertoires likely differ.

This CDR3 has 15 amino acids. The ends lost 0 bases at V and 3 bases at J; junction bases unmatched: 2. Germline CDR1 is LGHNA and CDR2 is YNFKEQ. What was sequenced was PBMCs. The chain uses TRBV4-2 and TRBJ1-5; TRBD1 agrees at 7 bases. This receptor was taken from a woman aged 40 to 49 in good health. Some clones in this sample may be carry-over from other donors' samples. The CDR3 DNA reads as TGTGCCAGCAGCCAAGACACAGGGGACAATCAGCCCCAGCATTTT. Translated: CASSQDTGDNQPQHF.